One and the same sample provided the 18 T cell receptor beta chains below, sequenced in a study of T cells expressing NK-cell markers. No DNA is given; TCRdb re-called the 5' RACE reads and lists each CDR3 protein once. The specimen's table records roughly 160,000 distinct CDR3 sequences. Material: blood T cells: a sorted CD56 or NKG2C T cell subset, CD4+ or CD8+ T cells, or bulk PBMC T cells (not recorded which). The origin of the receptors is a woman aged 18 to 69 in good health.

The chain employs TRBV20-1 and TRBJ1-4; with no DNA, the TCRdb D assignment of TRBD1 cannot be verified. Germline values: CDR1 DFQATT, CDR2 SNEGSKA (reference sequence). CDR3 length equals 16 residues. This CDR3 reads CSARGLPRVPNEKLFF.

CDR3 residues: CASSLGTSWQETQYF. The chain joins TRBV27 to TRBJ2-5; TCRdb lists TRBD2, though no DNA is available to test this call. Germline CDR1 reads MNHEY; CDR2 reads SMNVEV (reference sequence). The CDR3 runs 15 residues.

CDR3 sequence: CASSEQSGGAYEQYF. The chain uses TRBV11-1 and TRBJ2-7; TCRdb returns TRBD2, unconfirmable since there is no DNA. Germline V lookup: CDR1 SGHAT, CDR2 FQDESV (reference sequence). The CDR3 totals 15 residues. Using reference TRBV11-1 and TRBJ2-7 for the parts outside the CDR3, the full variable domain is EAEVAQSPRYKITEKSQAVAFWCDPISGHATLYWYRQILGQGPELLVQFQDESVVDDSQLPKDRFSAERLKGVDSTLKIQPAELGDSAMYLCASSEQSGGAYEQYFGPGTRLTVT.

J is TRBJ2-3 and V is TRBV19; checking the TCRdb D call of TRBD1 is not possible without DNA. CDR1 and CDR2 from the germline V gene are LNHDA and SQIVND (reference sequence). The CDR3 totals 13 residues. This chain's CDR3 is CASTGQGADTQYF.

The chain is built from TRBV12-3 or TRBV12-4 and TRBJ1-4; no DNA is available, so the TRBD1 call from TCRdb remains unchecked. This CDR3 is built from 14 residues. The CDR3 protein is CASSPQGASEKLFF.

The chain combines TRBV2 with TRBJ1-5; there is no DNA to check the TCRdb D call of TRBD1. The CDR3 is 15 amino acids. Germline CDR1 reads SNHLY; CDR2 reads FYNNEI. CDR3 loop: CASSAQGAGNQPQHF.

The rearrangement joins TRBV12-3 or TRBV12-4 to TRBJ2-1. This CDR3 region has 12 residues. CDR3 loop: CASHTGYNEQFF.

The chain links TRBV29-1 to TRBJ2-5; TCRdb's D gene call, TRBD1, goes unchecked for lack of DNA. Germline loops: CDR1 SQVTM, CDR2 ANQGSEA. This CDR3 is built from 13 residues. The CDR3 loop reads CSADRGDQETQYF.

The rearrangement joins TRBV5-1 to TRBJ2-4. Germline V gene data show CDR1 as SGHRS and CDR2 as YFSETQ. This CDR3 comprises 15 residues. CDR3 loop: CASSLDGLAKNIQYF.

The V and J genes are TRBV20-1 and TRBJ1-5; lacking DNA, the TRBD1 call made by TCRdb goes unchecked. The CDR3 is 13 amino acids. Germline loops: CDR1 DFQATT, CDR2 SNEGSKA (reference sequence). The CDR3 region is CSASPGTRQPQHF.

This chain uses TRBV28 with TRBJ2-4; the D call from TCRdb, TRBD1, cannot be confirmed without DNA. Germline-derived CDR1 and CDR2 are MDHEN and SYDVKM. The CDR3 consists of 14 residues. CDR3 sequence reads: CASNEGGAKNIQYF.

V gene TRBV20-1 combines with J gene TRBJ1-5; no DNA is available, so the TRBD1 call from TCRdb remains unchecked. This CDR3 contains 13 residues. The germline V gene encodes CDR1 DFQATT and CDR2 SNEGSKA (reference sequence). CDR3 sequence reads: CSARDWGPQPQHF.

V and J are TRBV28 and TRBJ1-1; TCRdb picks TRBD1, but there is no DNA to check that call. The V gene's germline CDR1 is MDHEN and CDR2 SYDVKM. The CDR3 contains 14 residues. The CDR3 loop is CASSFETVRTEAFF.

The J gene is TRBJ1-2, the V gene TRBV6-1. The germline V gene has CDR1 MNHNS and CDR2 SASEGT. CDR3 length equals 14 residues. The chain's CDR3 is CASSDRRPNYGYTF.

This chain links TRBV20-1 with TRBJ1-1; there is no DNA to check the TCRdb D call of TRBD1. The CDR3 extends over 14 amino acids. Germline V gene lookup returns CDR1 DFQATT and CDR2 SNEGSKA (reference sequence). CDR3 loop: CSAQGAGGSISAFF.

The V gene is TRBV15, the J gene TRBJ2-7; TCRdb outputs TRBD2, but without DNA this stays unchecked. The CDR3 has 13 amino acids. CDR1 and CDR2 from the germline V gene are LNHNV and YYDKDF (reference sequence). CDR3 loop: CATSRGTSYEQYF.

The J gene is TRBJ2-3, the V gene TRBV5-1; checking the TCRdb D call of TRBD2 is not possible without DNA. This CDR3 comprises 13 residues. Per the germline V gene, CDR1 is SGHRS and CDR2 is YFSETQ. The CDR3 protein is CASSFSGGDTQYF.

The gene calls are TRBV5-1 and TRBJ2-1; TCRdb's D gene call, TRBD2, goes unchecked for lack of DNA. In germline, CDR1 is SGHRS, CDR2 YFSETQ. The CDR3 is 15 amino acids. CDR3 sequence: CASSLPLAGVPEQFF.